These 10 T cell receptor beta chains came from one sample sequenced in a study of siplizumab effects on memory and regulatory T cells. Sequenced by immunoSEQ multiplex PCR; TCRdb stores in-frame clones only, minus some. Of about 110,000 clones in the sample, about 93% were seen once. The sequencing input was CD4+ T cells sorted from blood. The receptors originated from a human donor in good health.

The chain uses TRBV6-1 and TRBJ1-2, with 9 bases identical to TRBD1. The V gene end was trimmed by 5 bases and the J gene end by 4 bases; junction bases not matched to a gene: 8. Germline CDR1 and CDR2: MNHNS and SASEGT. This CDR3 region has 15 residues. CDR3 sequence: CASSTGTGILYGYTF. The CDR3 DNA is TGTGCCAGCAGTACGGGGACAGGGATCCTCTATGGCTACACCTTC.

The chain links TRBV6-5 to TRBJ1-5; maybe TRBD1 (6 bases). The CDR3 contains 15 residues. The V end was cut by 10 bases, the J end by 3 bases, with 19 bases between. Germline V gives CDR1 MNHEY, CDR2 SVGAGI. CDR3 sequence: CATADRFASNQPQHF. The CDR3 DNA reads TGTGCCACCGCTGACAGGTTCGCCTCCAATCAGCCCCAGCATTTT.

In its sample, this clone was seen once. CDR3 sequence (DNA): TGTGCCAGCAGTTACCTGGACAGGGAAGGCAGTCAGCCCCAGCATTTT. It specifies CASSYLDREGSQPQHF. The chain employs TRBV6-9 and TRBJ1-5, with 8 positions matching TRBD1. Germline V gives CDR1 MNHGY, CDR2 SVAAGI. The V and J ends lost 3 bases and 6 bases, in that order; junction bases with no gene match: 10. The CDR3 is 16 residues long.

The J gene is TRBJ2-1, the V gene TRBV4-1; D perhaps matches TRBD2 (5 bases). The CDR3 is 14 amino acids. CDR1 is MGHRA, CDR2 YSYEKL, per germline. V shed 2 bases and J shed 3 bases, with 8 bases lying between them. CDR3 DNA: TGCGCCAGCAGCCAATTGGGGAGCTACAATGAGCAGTTCTTC. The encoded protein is CASSQLGSYNEQFF.

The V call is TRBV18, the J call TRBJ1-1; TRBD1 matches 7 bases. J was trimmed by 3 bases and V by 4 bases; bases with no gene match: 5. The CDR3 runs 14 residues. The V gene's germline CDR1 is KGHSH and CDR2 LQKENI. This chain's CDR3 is CASSQQGLDTEAFF. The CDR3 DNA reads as TGTGCCAGCTCACAACAGGGGTTAGACACTGAAGCTTTCTTT.

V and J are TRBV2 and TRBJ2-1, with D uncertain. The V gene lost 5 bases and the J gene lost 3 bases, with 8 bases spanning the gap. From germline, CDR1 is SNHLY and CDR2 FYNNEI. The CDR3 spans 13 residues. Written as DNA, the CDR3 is TGTGCCAGCAGTTGGACCAGCTACAATGAGCAGTTCTTC. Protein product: CASSWTSYNEQFF.

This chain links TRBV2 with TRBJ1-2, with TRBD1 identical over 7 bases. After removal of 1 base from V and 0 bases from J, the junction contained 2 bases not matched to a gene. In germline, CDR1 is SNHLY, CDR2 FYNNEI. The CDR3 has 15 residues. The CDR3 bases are TGTGCCAGCAGTGAAGAGACAGGGCCTAACTATGGCTACACCTTC. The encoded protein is CASSEETGPNYGYTF.

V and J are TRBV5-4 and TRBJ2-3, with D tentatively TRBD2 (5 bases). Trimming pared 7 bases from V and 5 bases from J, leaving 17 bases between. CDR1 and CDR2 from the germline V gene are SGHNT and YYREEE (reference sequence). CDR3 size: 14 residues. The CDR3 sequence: CASSGVGVEDTQYF. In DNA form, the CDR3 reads TGTGCCAGCTCCGGGGTCGGGGTGGAAGATACGCAGTATTTT.

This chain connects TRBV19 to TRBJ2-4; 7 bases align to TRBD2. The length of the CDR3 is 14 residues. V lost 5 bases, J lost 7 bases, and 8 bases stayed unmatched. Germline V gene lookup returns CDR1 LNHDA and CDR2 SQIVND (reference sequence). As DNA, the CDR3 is TGTGCCAGTAGTTTAGGACTAGATAAGAACATTCAGTACTTC. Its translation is CASSLGLDKNIQYF.

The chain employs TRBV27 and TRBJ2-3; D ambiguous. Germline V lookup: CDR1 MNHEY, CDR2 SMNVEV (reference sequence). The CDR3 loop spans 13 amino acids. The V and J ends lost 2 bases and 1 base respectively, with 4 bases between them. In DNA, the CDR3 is TGTGCCAGCAGTTTACGGGGCACAGATACGCAGTATTTT. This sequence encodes CASSLRGTDTQYF.